This TCR beta chain was identified during a study of CD8 T cells in ankylosing spondylitis. Study-wide results and limits: Before this, some motif variants had been reported in reactive arthritis synovial fluid and blood.

Comment on this clonotype: Its antigen is still unknown.

Quantitative 5'-RACE with molecular barcodes generated TCR beta libraries. TCRdb analysed the 5' RACE reads with MiXCR anew, one entry per CDR3 protein. The data contain approximately 90,000 distinct CDR3 sequences, about 7.7% of them singletons. V was pared by 6 bases and J by 5 bases, with 13 bases of the junction left unmatched. The V gene's germline CDR1 is MGHRA and CDR2 YSYEKL. The CDR3 consists of 15 residues. The sample taken for sequencing was blood, either unsorted or a sorted T cell fraction (not recorded which). The clonotype originates from a male donor with ankylosing spondylitis or in good health (not recorded which). This chain joins TRBV4-1 and TRBJ2-7, with 7 bases identical to TRBD1. The CDR3 protein is CASSPSGTAKHEQYF. As DNA, the CDR3 is TGCGCCAGCAGTCCCTCCGGGACAGCCAAGCACGAGCAGTACTTC.